These 25 T cell receptor beta chains originate from one sample sequenced in a study of T-cell memory formation after mild COVID-19. TCRdb analysed the 5' RACE reads with MiXCR anew, one entry per CDR3 protein. The profile shows a few hundred thousand distinct CDR3 sequences, approximately 23% of them singletons. Sequencing input: PBMCs or a T cell subset sorted from them (not recorded which). The receptors shown here come from an adult woman who had mild COVID-19 (a few samples of this study predate the infection). Cell type and time point are not known.

This clonotype was counted many times. The chain carries TRBV5-4 and TRBJ2-5; 7 nucleotides agree with TRBD1. Germline values: CDR1 SGHNT, CDR2 YYREEE (reference sequence). CDR3 length: 11 residues. V shed 3 bases, J shed 7 bases, and the junction held 0 bases outside the gene matches. This CDR3 reads CASSYRGTQYF. As DNA, the CDR3 is TGTGCCAGCAGCTACAGGGGGACCCAGTACTTC.

There are a few counts of this clonotype. The J gene is TRBJ2-1, the V gene TRBV29-1; D is perhaps TRBD2 (6 bases). Germline V gives CDR1 SQVTM, CDR2 ANQGSEA. The CDR3 loop spans 11 amino acids. Trimming removed 8 bases at V and 9 bases at J, with 14 bases between. The CDR3 sequence is CSFGGSGEQFF. In DNA, the CDR3 is TGCAGCTTTGGGGGGAGCGGTGAGCAGTTCTTC.

The rearrangement uses TRBV20-1 and TRBJ1-2; a possible D gene is TRBD1 (5 bases). The CDR3 extends over 14 amino acids. With 5 bases removed from V and 3 bases from J, the gap between germline ends came to 16 bases. CDR1 is DFQATT and CDR2 is SNEGSKA in the germline V gene (reference sequence). The CDR3 DNA reads as TGCAGTGCTCCTACCGGGAGGGGAGACTATGGCTACACCTTC. Its protein is CSAPTGRGDYGYTF.

The chain uses TRBV20-1 and TRBJ2-3; the D gene is possibly TRBD1 (6 bases). This CDR3 has 14 amino acids. Trimming stripped 1 base from V and 2 bases from J, with 10 bases between. CDR1 is DFQATT, CDR2 SNEGSKA, per germline (reference sequence). CDR3 sequence reads: CSARGRGYTDTQYF. The DNA of the CDR3 is TGCAGTGCTAGAGGCAGGGGTTACACAGATACGCAGTATTTT.

This clonotype was detected only a few times. The chain joins TRBV7-8 to TRBJ2-7, with TRBD1 as a possible D gene (6 bases). The CDR3 has 12 residues. Trimming took 4 bases from V and 5 from J, leaving 9 bases between them. Germline assignment: CDR1 SGHVS and CDR2 FQNEAQ. CDR3 protein: CASSSGVHEQYF. Here the CDR3 DNA reads TGTGCCAGCAGCTCAGGGGTACACGAGCAGTACTTC.

V usage is TRBV21-1 and J usage is TRBJ2-5. TRBV21-1 counts as a pseudogene. The CDR3 has 15 residues. The CDR3 DNA reads TGTGCCAGCAGCAAAGATGCGGAGCTGATGGAGACCCAGTACTTC. This codes for CASSKDAELMETQYF.

J is TRBJ2-3 and V is TRBV2, with a tentative D call TRBD2 (5 bases). The V gene lost 6 bases and the J gene lost 6 bases, with 13 bases spanning the gap. Germline values: CDR1 SNHLY, CDR2 FYNNEI. The CDR3 runs 13 residues. Here the CDR3 reads CASRETLADTQYF. As DNA, the CDR3 is TGTGCCAGCAGGGAGACCCTAGCCGATACGCAGTATTTT.

This clonotype was observed at least ten times. The rearrangement links TRBV3-1 to TRBJ2-3; 8 bases map to TRBD2. Germline V gene sequence: CDR1 LGHDT, CDR2 YNNKEL (reference sequence). The CDR3 is 13 amino acids. Losses at the gene ends were 4 bases for V and 5 bases for J; bases not matched to a gene: 2. The CDR3 reads CASSPTSGDTQYF. For the CDR3, the DNA is TGTGCCAGCAGCCCCACTAGCGGAGATACGCAGTATTTT.

The chain joins TRBV7-2 to TRBJ2-5, with 12 positions matching TRBD2. Trimming took 5 bases from V and 4 from J; bases not matched to a gene: 5. The V gene's germline CDR1 is SGHTA and CDR2 FQGNSA. The CDR3 runs 15 residues. This CDR3 reads CASSKTSGRGETQYF. The DNA of the CDR3 is TGTGCCAGCAGCAAGACTAGCGGGAGAGGAGAGACCCAGTACTTC.

This clonotype was counted between two and nine times. The chain couples TRBV7-8 to TRBJ2-7; D gene uncertain. The ends were cut back, 4 bases at V and 0 bases at J, with 13 bases in the middle. CDR1 is SGHVS and CDR2 is FQNEAQ in the germline V gene. The CDR3 runs 15 residues. The CDR3 is CASSWGTSGSYEQYF. The CDR3 DNA reads TGTGCCAGCAGCTGGGGAACCTCCGGCTCCTACGAGCAGTACTTC.

This sequence joins TRBV27 and TRBJ2-7; no clear D gene. V lost 0 bases, J lost 3 bases, and 6 bases lay in between. CDR1 is MNHEY and CDR2 is SMNVEV in the germline V gene (reference sequence). CDR3 size: 13 residues. Here the CDR3 reads CASSLSANYEQYF. The DNA for the CDR3 is TGTGCCAGCAGTTTATCGGCCAACTACGAGCAGTACTTC.

CDR3 nucleotide sequence: TGCGCCAGCCCGTTTTCTGACAGGGCGAGCTCCTACGAGCAGTACTTC. Its protein product is CASPFSDRASSYEQYF. This rearrangement joins TRBV5-1 to TRBJ2-7, with 7 bases aligning to TRBD1. Germline values: CDR1 SGHRS, CDR2 YFSETQ. The CDR3 sequence is 16 residues long. The V segment lost 7 bases and the J segment 0 bases; nucleotides outside the gene matches: 13.

A few counts support this clonotype. The CDR3 here is CASWDKGTDTQYF. The CDR3 DNA reads TGTGCCAGCTGGGACAAAGGCACAGATACGCAGTATTTT. The chain is built from TRBV6-1 and TRBJ2-3; tentative D call: TRBD1 (6 bases). CDR3 length: 13 residues. The germline gives CDR1 MNHNS, CDR2 SASEGT. The V and J ends lost 8 bases and 1 base respectively, with 10 bases between them.

This clonotype showed up just a few times. V and J are TRBV6-6 and TRBJ2-7; 8 positions match TRBD2. This CDR3 region has 15 residues. After removal of 6 bases from V and 4 bases from J, the junction contained 11 bases not matched to a gene. The germline V gene encodes CDR1 MNHNY and CDR2 SVGAGI (reference sequence). The CDR3 DNA reads TGTGCCAGCAGCCAGCCGGCCAGCGGGAGTTACGAGCAGTACTTC. It codes for CASSQPASGSYEQYF.

The gene calls are TRBV19 and TRBJ2-3; D gene unclear. The CDR3 runs to 11 residues. Germline assignment: CDR1 LNHDA and CDR2 SQIVND (reference sequence). The V and J ends lost 3 bases and 6 bases respectively, with 4 bases between them. CDR3 bases: TGTGCCAGTAGTATCGGGGATACGCAGTATTTT. It yields the protein CASSIGDTQYF.

The CDR3 region has the DNA TGTGCCAGCAGCTTAGCAGGGCAAGCTTTCTTT. Its translation: CASSLAGQAFF. J is TRBJ1-1 and V is TRBV11-2, with D tentatively TRBD1 (5 bases). In germline, CDR1 is SGHAT, CDR2 FQNNGV. Deletions cut 1 base from V and 9 bases from J, with 6 bases between. This CDR3 has 11 residues.

This clonotype was found a few times. The chain combines TRBV4-1 with TRBJ2-7, with TRBD1 identical over 7 bases. V shed 1 base and J 2 bases; nucleotides not matched to a gene: 2. Germline CDR1 and CDR2: MGHRA and YSYEKL. This CDR3 has 14 residues. The DNA of the CDR3 is TGCGCCAGCAGCCAAGGGGGACAGACCTACGAGCAGTACTTC. Residues: CASSQGGQTYEQYF.

This chain connects TRBV14 to TRBJ2-1; the D is unclear. Between the trimmed V and J ends, which lost 1 base and 4 bases, there was a span of 17 bases. The CDR3 has 17 residues. Germline lookup yields CDR1 SGHDN and CDR2 FVKESK. The CDR3 sequence: CASSQALDVDRYNEQFF. Here the CDR3 DNA reads TGTGCCAGCAGCCAAGCCCTAGACGTGGATAGGTACAATGAGCAGTTCTTC.

In its sample, this clonotype ranks as large. V is TRBV12-3 or TRBV12-4 and J is TRBJ2-7, with D perhaps TRBD1 (5 bases). CDR3 length: 13 residues. The V end lost 1 base, the J end lost 2 bases, and 6 bases lay between the germline ends. DNA for the CDR3: TGTGCCAGCAGTTTAGTGGACACCTACGAGCAGTACTTC. It translates to CASSLVDTYEQYF.

A few counts support this clonotype. The chain links TRBV24-1 to TRBJ2-1; 11 bases map to TRBD2. Germline V gives CDR1 KGHDR, CDR2 SFDVKD. CDR3 length: 16 residues. V lost 4 bases to trimming and J lost 3 bases; unmatched junction nucleotides: 4. This CDR3 reads CATSDLSGRDYNEQFF. Here the CDR3 DNA reads TGTGCCACCAGTGACCTTAGCGGGAGGGACTACAATGAGCAGTTCTTC.

This clonotype was counted only a few times. The V and J genes are TRBV28 and TRBJ1-2; D ambiguous. Germline lookup yields CDR1 MDHEN and CDR2 SYDVKM. With 4 bases removed from V and 8 bases from J, the gap between germline ends came to 20 bases. CDR3 length: 15 residues. As DNA, the CDR3 is TGTGCCAGCAGTTCCACCCCTACCGGCACGGGGGGCTACACCTTC. Its translation is CASSSTPTGTGGYTF.

This clonotype was picked up a small number of times. J is TRBJ2-1 and V is TRBV24-1; TRBD2 aligns across 7 bases. Losses at the gene ends were 6 bases for V and 1 base for J; bases not matched to a gene: 5. This CDR3 contains 15 residues. Germline V CDR1 and CDR2: KGHDR, SFDVKD. The CDR3: CATSPSGLSYNEQFF. The CDR3 bases are TGTGCCACCAGTCCTAGCGGCCTATCCTACAATGAGCAGTTCTTC.

CDR3 loop: CASSEQGNGYGYTF. In nucleotides, the CDR3 is TGTGCCAGCAGTGAACAGGGAAACGGCTATGGCTACACCTTC. The chain couples TRBV6-6 to TRBJ1-2; a possible D gene is TRBD1 (6 bases). Germline loops: CDR1 MNHNY, CDR2 SVGAGI (reference sequence). The CDR3 consists of 14 residues. V shed 5 bases and J shed 4 bases, with 14 bases lying between them.

This chain connects TRBV29-1 to TRBJ2-2; D is unresolved. The length of the CDR3 is 11 residues. Germline CDR1 is SQVTM and CDR2 is ANQGSEA. Trimming removed 7 bases from V and 2 bases from J, with 5 bases in between. The CDR3 DNA is TGCAGCGGAGAAAACACCGGGGAGCTGTTTTTT. It specifies CSGENTGELFF.

This clonotype was seen repeatedly, ten times or more. The J gene is TRBJ2-7, the V gene TRBV5-1, with 7 nucleotides matching TRBD1. The junction had 6 bases not matched to a gene; V was cut back by 0 bases and J by 6 bases. The germline V gene encodes CDR1 SGHRS and CDR2 YFSETQ. The CDR3 is 14 amino acids. The CDR3 spells CASSLGAAGGEQYF. The CDR3 nucleotides read TGCGCCAGCAGCTTGGGTGCGGCAGGGGGCGAGCAGTACTTC.